This T cell receptor beta chain came from a study of shared clonotypes between healthy human individuals. The genomic DNA of each subset was split evenly across several immunoSEQ plates. Sequencing was performed with immunoSEQ multiplex PCR; in TCRdb, only in-frame clones are kept and a portion is missing. This sample has about 2.4 million clones, with roughly 93% found just once. The receptor comes from a man between 18 and 35 years old in good health. Some clones in this sample may be carry-over from other donors' samples. The sequenced sample was naive CD4+ T cells from PBMCs. Regarding subset: CD45RA+ positively selected.

CDR3 loop: CASSYQGQYNEQFF. CDR3 bases: TGTGCCAGCAGTTACCAGGGACAGTACAATGAGCAGTTCTTC. The V call is TRBV28, the J call TRBJ2-1; 7 positions match TRBD1. The germline V gene encodes CDR1 MDHEN and CDR2 SYDVKM. V dropped 4 bases and J dropped 4; count of bases not matched to a gene: 4. There are 14 residues in the CDR3.